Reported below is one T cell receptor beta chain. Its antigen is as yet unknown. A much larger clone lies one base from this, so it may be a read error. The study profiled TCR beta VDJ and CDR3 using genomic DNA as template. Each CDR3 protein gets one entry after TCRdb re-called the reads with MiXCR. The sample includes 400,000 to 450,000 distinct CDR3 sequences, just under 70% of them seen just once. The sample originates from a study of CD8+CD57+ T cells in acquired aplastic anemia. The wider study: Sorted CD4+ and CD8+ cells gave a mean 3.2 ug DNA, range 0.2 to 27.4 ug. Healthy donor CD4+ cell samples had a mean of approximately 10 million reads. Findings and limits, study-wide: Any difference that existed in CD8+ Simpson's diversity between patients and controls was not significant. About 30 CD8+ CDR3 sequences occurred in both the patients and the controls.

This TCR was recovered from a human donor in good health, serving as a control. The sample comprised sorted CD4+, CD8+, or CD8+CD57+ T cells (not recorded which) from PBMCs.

The CDR3 spells CASSQAETHTEAFF. CDR3 DNA: TGCGCCAGCAGCCAGGCCGAGACTCACACTGAAGCTTTCTTT. The chain couples TRBV4-3 to TRBJ1-1; D ambiguous. The V gene's germline CDR1 is LGHNA and CDR2 YSLEER. The CDR3 contains 14 residues. The germline V and J ends were trimmed by 3 bases and 3 bases, with 11 bases remaining between them.